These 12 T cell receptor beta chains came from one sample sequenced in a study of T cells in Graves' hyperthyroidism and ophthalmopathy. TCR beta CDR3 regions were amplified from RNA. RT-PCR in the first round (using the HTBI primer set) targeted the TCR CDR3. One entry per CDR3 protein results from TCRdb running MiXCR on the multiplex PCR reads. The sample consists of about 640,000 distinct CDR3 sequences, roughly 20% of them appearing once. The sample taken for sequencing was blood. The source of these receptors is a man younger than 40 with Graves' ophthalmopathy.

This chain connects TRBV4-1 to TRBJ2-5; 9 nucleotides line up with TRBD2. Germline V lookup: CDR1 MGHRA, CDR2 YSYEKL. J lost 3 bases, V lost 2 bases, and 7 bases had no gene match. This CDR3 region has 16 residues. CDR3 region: CASSQILTSGKETQYF. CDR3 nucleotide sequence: TGCGCCAGCAGCCAAATCTTGACTAGCGGCAAAGAGACCCAGTACTTC.

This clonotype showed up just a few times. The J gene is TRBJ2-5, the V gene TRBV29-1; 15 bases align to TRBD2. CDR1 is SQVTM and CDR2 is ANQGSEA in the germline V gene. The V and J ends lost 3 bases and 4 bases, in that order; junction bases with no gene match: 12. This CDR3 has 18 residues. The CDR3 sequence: CSVDFVAEGLAGGETQYF. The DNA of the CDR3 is TGCAGCGTTGATTTCGTGGCAGAGGGACTAGCGGGAGGAGAGACCCAGTACTTC. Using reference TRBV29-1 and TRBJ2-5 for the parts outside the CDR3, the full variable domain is SAVISQKPSRDICQRGTSLTIQCQVDSQVTMMFWYRQQPGQSLTLIATANQGSEATYESGFVIDKFPISRPNLTFSTLTVSNMSPEDSSIYLCSVDFVAEGLAGGETQYFGPGTRLLVL.

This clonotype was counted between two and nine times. The CDR3 DNA reads as TGCAGCGTTGAGACCGAAACCTACGAGCAGTACTTC. It is translated as CSVETETYEQYF. The chain couples TRBV29-1 to TRBJ2-7; D is unclear. The CDR3 has 12 amino acids. Germline-derived CDR1 and CDR2 are SQVTM and ANQGSEA. Trimming left V 3 bases short and J 2 bases short, with 8 bases between.

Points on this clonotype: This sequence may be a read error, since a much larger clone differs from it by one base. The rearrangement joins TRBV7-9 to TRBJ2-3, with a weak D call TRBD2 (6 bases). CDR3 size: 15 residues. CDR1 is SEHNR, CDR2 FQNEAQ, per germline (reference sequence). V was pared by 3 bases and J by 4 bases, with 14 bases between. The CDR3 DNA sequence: TGTGCCAGCAGCTTGGAAGAATCGGGGGCAGATACGCAGTATTTT. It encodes CASSLEESGADTQYF.

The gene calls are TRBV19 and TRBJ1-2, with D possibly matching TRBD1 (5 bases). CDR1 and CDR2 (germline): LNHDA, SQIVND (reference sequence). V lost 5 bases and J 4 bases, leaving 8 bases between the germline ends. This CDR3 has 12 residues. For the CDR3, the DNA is TGTGCCAGTAGTCGGCAGGGCTATGGCTACACCTTC. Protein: CASSRQGYGYTF.

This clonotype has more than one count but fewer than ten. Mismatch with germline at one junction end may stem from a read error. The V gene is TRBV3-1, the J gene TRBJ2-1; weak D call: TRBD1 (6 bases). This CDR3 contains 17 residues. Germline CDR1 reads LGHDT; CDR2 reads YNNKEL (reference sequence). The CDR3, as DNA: TGTGCCAGCAGCCCCAAGTCATACAGGGACCCCTACAGTGAGCAGTTCTTC. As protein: CASSPKSYRDPYSEQFF.

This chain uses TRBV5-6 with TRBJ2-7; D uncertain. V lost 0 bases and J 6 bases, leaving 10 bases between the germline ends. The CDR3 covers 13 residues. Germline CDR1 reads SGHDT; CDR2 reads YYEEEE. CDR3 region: CASSLAGPVEQYF. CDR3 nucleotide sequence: TGTGCCAGCAGCTTGGCCGGGCCAGTCGAGCAGTACTTC.

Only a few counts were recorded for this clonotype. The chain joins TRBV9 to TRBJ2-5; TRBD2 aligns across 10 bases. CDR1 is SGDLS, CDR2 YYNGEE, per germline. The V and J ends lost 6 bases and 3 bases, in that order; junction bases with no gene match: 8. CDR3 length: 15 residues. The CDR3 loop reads CASNPGTSVEETQYF. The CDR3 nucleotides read TGTGCCAGCAATCCCGGGACTAGCGTTGAAGAGACCCAGTACTTC.

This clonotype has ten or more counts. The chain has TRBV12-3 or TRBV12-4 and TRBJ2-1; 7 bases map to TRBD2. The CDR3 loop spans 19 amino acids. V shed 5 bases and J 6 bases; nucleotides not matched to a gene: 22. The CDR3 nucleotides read TGTGCCAGCAGTACTAGGTCCGGGGCGGGAGAGGAGGGGAGCAATGAGCAGTTCTTC. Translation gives CASSTRSGAGEEGSNEQFF.

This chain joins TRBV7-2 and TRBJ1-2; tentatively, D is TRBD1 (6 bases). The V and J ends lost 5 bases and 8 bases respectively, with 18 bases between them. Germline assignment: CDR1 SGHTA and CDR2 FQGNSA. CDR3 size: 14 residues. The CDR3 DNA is TGTGCCAGCAGCCCCGCCACGGGGGCCCAGGGCTACACCTTC. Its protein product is CASSPATGAQGYTF. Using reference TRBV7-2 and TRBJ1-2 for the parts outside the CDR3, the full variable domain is GAGVSQSPSNKVTEKGKDVELRCDPISGHTALYWYRQSLGQGLEFLIYFQGNSAPDKSGLPSDRFSAERTGGSVSTLTIQRTQQEDSAVYLCASSPATGAQGYTFGSGTRLTVV.

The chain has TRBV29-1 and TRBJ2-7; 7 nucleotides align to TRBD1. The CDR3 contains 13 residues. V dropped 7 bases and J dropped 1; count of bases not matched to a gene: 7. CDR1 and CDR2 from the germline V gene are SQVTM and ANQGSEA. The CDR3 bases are TGCAGCGCCTCCCCAGGGGGATCCTACGAGCAGTACTTC. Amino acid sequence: CSASPGGSYEQYF.

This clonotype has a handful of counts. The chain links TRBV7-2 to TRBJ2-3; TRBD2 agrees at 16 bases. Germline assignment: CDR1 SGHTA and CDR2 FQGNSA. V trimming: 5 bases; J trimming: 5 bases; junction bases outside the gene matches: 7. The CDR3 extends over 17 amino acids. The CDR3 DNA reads TGTGCCAGCAGCCCCGGGACTAGCGGGAGGGCCGGAGATACGCAGTATTTT. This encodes CASSPGTSGRAGDTQYF.